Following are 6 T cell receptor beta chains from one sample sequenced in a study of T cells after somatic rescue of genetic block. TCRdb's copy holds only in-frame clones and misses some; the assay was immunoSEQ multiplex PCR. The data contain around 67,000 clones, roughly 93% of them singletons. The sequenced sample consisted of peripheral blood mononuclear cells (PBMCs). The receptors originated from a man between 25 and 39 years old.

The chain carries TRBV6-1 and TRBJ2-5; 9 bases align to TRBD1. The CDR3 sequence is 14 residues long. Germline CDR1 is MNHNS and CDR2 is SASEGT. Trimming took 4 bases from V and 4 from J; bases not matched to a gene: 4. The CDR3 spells CASSVGTGPETQYF. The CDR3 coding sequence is TGTGCCAGCAGTGTGGGGACAGGGCCAGAGACCCAGTACTTC.

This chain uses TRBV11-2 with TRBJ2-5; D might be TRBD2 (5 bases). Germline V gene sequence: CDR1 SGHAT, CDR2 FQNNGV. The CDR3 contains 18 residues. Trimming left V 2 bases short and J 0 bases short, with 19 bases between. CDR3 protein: CASSLSEGVGVYQETQYF. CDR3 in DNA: TGTGCCAGCAGCTTAAGTGAAGGCGTCGGGGTATACCAAGAGACCCAGTACTTC.

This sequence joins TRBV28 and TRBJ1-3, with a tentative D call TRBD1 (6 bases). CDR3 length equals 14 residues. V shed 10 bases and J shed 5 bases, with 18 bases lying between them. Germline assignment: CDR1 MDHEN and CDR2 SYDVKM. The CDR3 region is CATTGTLGRNTIYF. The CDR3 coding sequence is TGTGCCACCACCGGGACACTGGGGAGAAACACCATATATTTT.

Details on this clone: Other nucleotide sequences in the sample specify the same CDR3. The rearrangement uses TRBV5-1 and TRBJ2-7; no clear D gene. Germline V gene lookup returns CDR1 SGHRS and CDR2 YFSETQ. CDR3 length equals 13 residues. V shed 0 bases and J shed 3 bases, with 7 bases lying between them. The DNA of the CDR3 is TGCGCCAGCAGCTTGGAAGGAGACTACGAGCAGTACTTC. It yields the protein CASSLEGDYEQYF.

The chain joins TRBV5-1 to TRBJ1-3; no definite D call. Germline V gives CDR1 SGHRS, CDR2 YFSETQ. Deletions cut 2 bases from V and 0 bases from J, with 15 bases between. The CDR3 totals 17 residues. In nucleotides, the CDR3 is TGCGCCAGCAGCTTCGGGAGCAGGACCCCCTCTGGAAACACCATATATTTT. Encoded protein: CASSFGSRTPSGNTIYF.

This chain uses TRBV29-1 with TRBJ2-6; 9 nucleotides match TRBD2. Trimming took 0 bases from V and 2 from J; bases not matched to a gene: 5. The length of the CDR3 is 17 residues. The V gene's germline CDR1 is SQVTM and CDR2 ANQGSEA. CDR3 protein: CSVEDRGGATGANVLTF. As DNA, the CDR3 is TGCAGCGTTGAAGATCGCGGGGGGGCCACTGGGGCCAACGTCCTGACTTTC.